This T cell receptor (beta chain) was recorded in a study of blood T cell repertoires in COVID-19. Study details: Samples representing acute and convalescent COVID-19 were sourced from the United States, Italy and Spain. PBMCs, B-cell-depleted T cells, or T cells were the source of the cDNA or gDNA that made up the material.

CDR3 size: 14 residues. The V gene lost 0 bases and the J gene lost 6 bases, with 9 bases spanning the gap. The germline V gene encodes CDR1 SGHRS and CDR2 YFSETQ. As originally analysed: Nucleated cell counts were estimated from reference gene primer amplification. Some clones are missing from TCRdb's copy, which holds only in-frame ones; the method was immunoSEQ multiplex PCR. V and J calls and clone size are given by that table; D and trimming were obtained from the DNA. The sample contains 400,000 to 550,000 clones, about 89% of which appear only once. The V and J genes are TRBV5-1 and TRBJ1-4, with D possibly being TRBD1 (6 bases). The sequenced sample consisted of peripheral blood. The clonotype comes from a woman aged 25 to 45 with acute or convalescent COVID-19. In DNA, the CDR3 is TGCGCCAGCAGCTTGGGGACAGCGGATGAAAAACTGTTTTTT. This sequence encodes CASSLGTADEKLFF.